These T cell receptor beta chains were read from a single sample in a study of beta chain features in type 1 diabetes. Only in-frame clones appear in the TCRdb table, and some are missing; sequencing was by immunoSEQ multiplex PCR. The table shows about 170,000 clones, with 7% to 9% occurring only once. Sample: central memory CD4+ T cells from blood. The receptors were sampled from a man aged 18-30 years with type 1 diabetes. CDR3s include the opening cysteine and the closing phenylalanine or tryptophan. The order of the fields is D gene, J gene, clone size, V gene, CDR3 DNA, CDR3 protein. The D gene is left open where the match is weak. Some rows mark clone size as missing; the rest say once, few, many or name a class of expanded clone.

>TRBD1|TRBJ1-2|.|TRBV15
TGTGCCACCAGCAGATCCAGCGGGACAGGGAATGGCTACACCTTC
CATSRSSGTGNGYTF
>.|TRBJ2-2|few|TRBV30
TGTGCCTGGAGTGCGACTAGTGGTGGGGAGCTGTTTTTT
CAWSATSGGELFF
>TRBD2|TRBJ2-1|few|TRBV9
TGTGCCAGCAGCGTAGACGGGGGGGCTACGAATGAGCAGTTCTTC
CASSVDGGATNEQFF
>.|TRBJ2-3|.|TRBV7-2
TGTGCCAGCAGCTTGGGCAGCACAGATACGCAGTATTTT
CASSLGSTDTQYF
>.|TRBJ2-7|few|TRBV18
TGTGCCAGCTCACCGACGGGATACGAGCAGTACTTC
CASSPTGYEQYF
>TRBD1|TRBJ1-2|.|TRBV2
TGTGCCAGCAGTGGTCGGACAGGGTCGGGCTACACCTTC
CASSGRTGSGYTF
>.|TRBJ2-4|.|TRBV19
TGTGCCAGTACCCCCCCTCAGGGTTCCAAAAACATTCAGTACTTC
CASTPPQGSKNIQYF
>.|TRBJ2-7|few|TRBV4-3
TGCGCCAGCAGCCCCTCATCCAATCCAGGGGGAGGCGAGCAGTACTTC
CASSPSSNPGGGEQYF
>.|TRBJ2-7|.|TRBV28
TGTGCCAGCAGTTTTGTGGGGGCGAGCTCCTACGAGCAGTACTTC
CASSFVGASSYEQYF
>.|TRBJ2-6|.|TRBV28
TGTGCCAGCAGTTCCGCTTCAGGTGGGGCCAACGTCCTGACTTTC
CASSSASGGANVLTF
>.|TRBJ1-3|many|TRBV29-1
TGCAGCGTCTTGGGACTTGGAAACACCATATATTTT
CSVLGLGNTIYF
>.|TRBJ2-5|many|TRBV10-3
TGTGCCATCGGGGGGGCGGCCGTTGGAGAGACCCAGTACTTC
CAIGGAAVGETQYF
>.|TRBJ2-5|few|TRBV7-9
TGTGCCAGTTCTCAGAAACAAGAGACCCAGTACTTC
CASSQKQETQYF
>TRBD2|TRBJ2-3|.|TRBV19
TGTGCCAGTAGTATTCGACGGGGGGGGACAGATACGCAGTATTTT
CASSIRRGGTDTQYF
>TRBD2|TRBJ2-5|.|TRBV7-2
TGTGCCAGCAGCTTCACTAGCGCTTTGGAGACCCAGTACTTC
CASSFTSALETQYF
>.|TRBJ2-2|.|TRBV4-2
TGTGCCAGCAGCCAATCGAGGAGCACCGGGGAGCTGTTTTTT
CASSQSRSTGELFF
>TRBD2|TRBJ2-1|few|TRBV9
TGTGCCAGCAGCGTAAGTCTAACTAGCGGGAGTAGTGAGCAGTTCTTC
CASSVSLTSGSSEQFF
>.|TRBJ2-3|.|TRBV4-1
TGCGCCAGCAGCCAGGAGAGGGCAGATACGCAGTATTTT
CASSQERADTQYF
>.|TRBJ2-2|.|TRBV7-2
TGTGCCAGCAGCTTGAGACTCACCACCGGGGAGCTGTTTTTT
CASSLRLTTGELFF
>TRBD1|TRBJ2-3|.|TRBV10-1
TGCGCCAGCAGTGGATGGGACAGGGGGCAGGATACGCAGTATTTT
CASSGWDRGQDTQYF
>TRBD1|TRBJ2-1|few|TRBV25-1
TGTGCCAGCAGTGTCGGACAGGGGGGATATGAGCAGTTCTTC
CASSVGQGGYEQFF
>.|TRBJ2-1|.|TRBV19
TGTGCCAGTAGTCCAACTAGAGTTGCTGAGCAGTTCTTC
CASSPTRVAEQFF
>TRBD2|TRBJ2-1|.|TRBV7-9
TGTGCCAGCAGCCGCCCCGGGACTAGAGGTAGCCGTGAGCAGTTCTTC
CASSRPGTRGSREQFF
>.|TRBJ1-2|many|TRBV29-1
TGCAGCGTTGAAGGCAGGGGTAGAAACTATGGCTACACCTTC
CSVEGRGRNYGYTF
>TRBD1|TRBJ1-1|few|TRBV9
TGTGCCAGCAGCGTAGACAGGGGTGAAGCTTTCTTT
CASSVDRGEAFF
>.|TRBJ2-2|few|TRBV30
TGTGCCTGGAGTGTACGGGTTCACGGGGAGCTGTTTTTT
CAWSVRVHGELFF
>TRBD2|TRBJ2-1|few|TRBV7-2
TGTGCCAGCAGCCAAACTAGCGGGGGAGGAGGTGAGCAGTTCTTC
CASSQTSGGGGEQFF
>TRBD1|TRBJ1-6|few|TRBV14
TGTGCCAGCAGCCCAAGACAGGGGTGGAATTCACCCCTCCACTTT
CASSPRQGWNSPLHF
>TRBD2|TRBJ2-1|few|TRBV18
TGTGCCAGCTCACCAGGGACTAGCGGGCGATACAATGAGCAGTTCTTC
CASSPGTSGRYNEQFF
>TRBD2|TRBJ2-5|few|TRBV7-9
TGTGCCAGCAGCTTTGTAGCGGGAGGAGAGACCCAGTACTTC
CASSFVAGGETQYF
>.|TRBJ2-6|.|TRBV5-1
TGCGCCAGCAGCTTCCGACTGGACAAAAGCTGGGGGGCCAACGTCCTGACTTTC
CASSFRLDKSWGANVLTF
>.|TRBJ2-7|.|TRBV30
TGTGCCTGGGCGCGAGGAAGCTACGAGCAGTACTTC
CAWARGSYEQYF
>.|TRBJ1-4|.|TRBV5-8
TGTGCCAGCAGCCCACGGACGGCGGGCATAAGACTGTTTTTT
CASSPRTAGIRLFF
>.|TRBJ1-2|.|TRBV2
TGTGCCAGTGCGGGGGAAAGGGGCAGTGGCTACACCTTC
CASAGERGSGYTF
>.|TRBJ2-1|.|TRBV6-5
TGTGCCAGCAGTCGCTTGGGGTCAGGAGGCAATGAGCAGTTCTTC
CASSRLGSGGNEQFF
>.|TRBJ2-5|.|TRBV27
TGTGCCAGCAGTTTCGTGCAGGGCGGTCAAGAGACCCAGTACTTC
CASSFVQGGQETQYF
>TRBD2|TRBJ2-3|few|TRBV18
TGTGCCAGCTCACCACTATTACGGACTAGCGGGAGTGGCACAGATACGCAGTATTTT
CASSPLLRTSGSGTDTQYF
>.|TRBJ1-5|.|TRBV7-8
TGTGCCAGCAGCTTAAGATTCAGGCAGCCCCAGCATTTT
CASSLRFRQPQHF
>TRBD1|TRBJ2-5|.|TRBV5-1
TGCGCCAGCAGCCTGGCGATGACAGGGTGGCAAGAGACCCAGTACTTC
CASSLAMTGWQETQYF
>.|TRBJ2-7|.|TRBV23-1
TGCGCCAGCAGTCAATCAGGGGCTCGCTACGAGCAGTACTTC
CASSQSGARYEQYF
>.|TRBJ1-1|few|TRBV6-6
TGTGCCAGCAGAGAGCAGGGTCAGGGAGCTTTCTTT
CASREQGQGAFF
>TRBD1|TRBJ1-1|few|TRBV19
TGTGCCAGTAGCAACTATTGGACAGGAACCGTGAACACTGAAGCTTTCTTT
CASSNYWTGTVNTEAFF
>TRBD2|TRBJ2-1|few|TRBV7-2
TGTGCCAGCAGCACCCGGACTAGAGGCCAGTACAATGAGCAGTTCTTC
CASSTRTRGQYNEQFF
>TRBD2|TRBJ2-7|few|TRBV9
TGTGCCAGCAGCGTAGGTCTAGCGGGGTACTACGAGCAGTACTTC
CASSVGLAGYYEQYF
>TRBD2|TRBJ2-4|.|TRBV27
TGTGCCAGCAGTACGGGAGGGGAAGCCAAAAACATTCAGTACTTC
CASSTGGEAKNIQYF
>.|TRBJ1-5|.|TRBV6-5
TGTGCCAGCAGCTCCCGGGACTGGCTTCAGCCCCAGCATTTT
CASSSRDWLQPQHF
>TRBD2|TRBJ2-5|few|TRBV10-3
TGTGCCATCAGGGAGACTAGCGCTGCGGAGACCCAGTACTTC
CAIRETSAAETQYF
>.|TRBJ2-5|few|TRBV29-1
TGCAGCGTTGTTCAGGGGCTCGGGGAGACCCAGTACTTC
CSVVQGLGETQYF
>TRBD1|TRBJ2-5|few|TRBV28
TGTGCCAGCGGCTCGACAGGGGAGGACCAGTACTTC
CASGSTGEDQYF
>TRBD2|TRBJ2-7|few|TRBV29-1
TGCAGCGTTGAGAGGGAGGGGATGTCCTACGAGCAGTACTTC
CSVEREGMSYEQYF
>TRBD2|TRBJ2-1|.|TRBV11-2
TGTGCCAGCAGCTTAGATCGGGGGACTAGCGGGTATCGAGAGCAGTTCTTC
CASSLDRGTSGYREQFF
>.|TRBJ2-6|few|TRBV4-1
TGCGCCAGCAGAGGGGCCGTCTCTGGGGCCAACGTCCTGACTTTC
CASRGAVSGANVLTF
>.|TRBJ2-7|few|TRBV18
TGTGCCAGCTCACCCGACATCACCAGCTCCTACGAGCAGTACTTC
CASSPDITSSYEQYF
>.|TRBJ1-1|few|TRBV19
TGTGCCAGTAGTACCTATGCCGACACTGAAGCTTTCTTT
CASSTYADTEAFF
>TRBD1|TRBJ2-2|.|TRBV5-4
TGCGCCAGCAGCCAAGAAGGGACAGGGATCACCGGGGAGCTGTTTTTT
CASSQEGTGITGELFF
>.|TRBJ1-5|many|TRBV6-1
TGTGCCAGCAGTGAAGCGCTGGGGAGGAATCAGCCCCAGCATTTT
CASSEALGRNQPQHF
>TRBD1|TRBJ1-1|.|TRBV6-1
TGTGCCAGCCGTGATCAGGGGGCGAGCACTGAAGCTTTCTTT
CASRDQGASTEAFF
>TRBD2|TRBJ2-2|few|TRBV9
TGTGCCAGCAGCGTAGTTGAGCGGGGGGGCCTCCATGACACCGGGGAGCTGTTTTTT
CASSVVERGGLHDTGELFF